Here is one T cell receptor (beta chain) with its context. Its antigen is not known. TCRdb used MiXCR to reprocess the reads, holding one entry per CDR3 protein. The table lists about 180,000 distinct CDR3 sequences, around 14% of them singletons. This sample was taken from a study of T cell repertoires in cytomegalovirus infection. Background on the study: Both a matching HLA type and CMV infection were indicated by public TCR beta signatures. The study, taken as a whole, reports: What dominated the ex vivo response were HLA-C-restricted CMV-specific TCR beta clonotypes.

The specimen sequenced was PBMCs. This clonotype originated in a human donor in good health (CMV status not recorded). Some clones in this sample may be carry-over from other donors' samples.

In DNA, the CDR3 is TGTGCCAGCAGCCAGACGGGGAATGAGCAGTTCTTC. Amino acids: CASSQTGNEQFF. The chain combines TRBV6-2 or TRBV6-3 with TRBJ2-1; a possible D gene is TRBD2 (5 bases). Between the trimmed V and J ends, which lost 6 bases and 7 bases, there was a span of 10 bases. Germline assignment: CDR1 MNHEY and CDR2 SVGEGT. The CDR3 spans 12 residues.